This T cell receptor beta chain derives from a study of cytomegalovirus exposure and HLA in healthy donors (dated by TCRdb to between 2016 and 2019). Regarding the study in general: In an earlier analysis of fewer than 750 of the donors, less than 350 Gb of sequence data and 117 million unique TCR beta sequences from 180 million or so T cells were reported. About 300 gigabases of sequencing data and around 87 million unique TCR sequences were included in an early release covering about 700 HLA-typed donors. Among the roughly 400 genotyped donors, around 79% belonged to the genetic ancestry cluster associated with self-reported Caucasian donors. The aim of the study was to test whether cataloging public T cell receptors could identify signatures of past pathogen exposure. Using immunosequencing, the study profiled T cell repertoires from about 650 subjects and related those repertoires to cytomegalovirus serostatus. In addition to the first cohort of 500 to 850 subjects, a separate validation cohort of approximately 120 different subjects was used. To predict cytomegalovirus infection status, the study brought together high-throughput TCR immunosequencing, statistical association of individual TCRs with disease status, and machine learning. A later analysis re-examined previously published TCR beta repertoires from about 700 donors and added high-resolution HLA genotyping to investigate patterns of TCR occurrence. Rather than using new phenotypic data, the later analysis identified candidate immune exposures from TCR beta sequences and from how often those sequences occurred across donors. To decide whether each TCR beta V gene segment behaved as functional or pseudogenic, an earlier analysis of some 540 of the donors relied on high-throughput TCR beta sequencing. Donor age, sex, ethnicity and CMV serostatus were collected together with the repertoire data. Genome-wide SNP genotypes for about three fifths of the roughly 670 donors were used in a later genetic analysis, which treated that subset as a discovery cohort. All discovery cohort repertoires had been generated on a single sequencing platform. Class I and class II HLA loci were covered by the typing at four-digit resolution. The number of typed donors differed by locus: about 620-630 for A, B, C, DRB1 and DQB1; roughly 510 for DQA1; 606 for DPA1; and approximately 450 for DPB1. Four or five DR-DQ haplotypes were treated as single units for association and clustering because of strong linkage in the cohort. Among 300 to 450 genotyped donors of the cohort, an average of about 240,000 unique TCR beta nucleotide sequences were sequenced per donor, 15% to 20% of them non-productive.

This clone was seen just once. The clone's antigen remains unknown. Base quality data are lacking; no much larger clone is found one base away. Library prep was done by the immunoSEQ multiplex PCR assay. A mixture of 60 forward primers for TCR Vbeta segments and 13 reverse primers for TCR Jbeta segments was used in the multiplex PCR. A multiplex PCR assay on genomic DNA amplified the CDR3 region of rearranged TCR beta genes. The amplified TCR beta libraries were sequenced on the Illumina HiSeq System as 87-base-pair reads. Concerning the study's data processing: A later analysis counted some 74 million unique TCR beta chains across the 550 to 750 repertoires, and approximately 11 million of these chains were shared by at least two donors. Raw reads were error-corrected and collapsed into unique sequences by a nearest-neighbor algorithm in which closely related sequences were merged to remove PCR and sequencing errors. Alignment of CDR3 sequences to IMGT reference sequences was used to assign V, D and J gene segments. Each retained sequence needed at least a six-nucleotide match to both a V gene segment and a J gene segment. Rearrangements were called productive when the CDR3 lacked stop codons and stayed in frame with V and J; all others were non-productive. Following IMGT convention, CDR3 was defined as the stretch from the second conserved V-encoded cysteine up to the conserved J-encoded phenylalanine. The earlier analysis of 587 of the donors excluded any sequence lacking an unambiguous match to a single V gene segment. In an earlier analysis of around 600 of the donors, V segments were called functional above 56.7% productive rearrangements and were called segregating when the between-donor standard deviation exceeded 5%. A statistical classification framework was built to diagnose cytomegalovirus status from the catalog of TCR beta chain sequences. In a later analysis, V and J genes were assigned by comparing TCR nucleotide sequences against IMGT/GENE-DB human TR gene sequences. In a later analysis, CDR3 sequences and most-parsimonious VDJ recombination scenarios were assigned using the TCRdist pipeline. In a later analysis, every TCR beta chain was defined by the combination of its CDR3 amino acid sequence and its V-gene family, and reads without a unique V-gene family were dropped. A later analysis removed roughly 590 highly shared, low-generation-probability nucleotide sequences to deal with suspected cross-contamination and a sequencing artifact. In a later analysis, a clonal expansion index was calculated for each public chain from normalized within-repertoire ranks of inferred template counts. In a later analysis, generation probabilities were computed with a VDJ recombination model fitted to out-of-frame rearrangements, and the resulting probabilities were checked against IGoR. In a later analysis, hypergeometric tests were used to score TCR-TCR, TCR-HLA and TCR-CMV co-occurrence, with a repertoire-size bias correction applied to TCR pairs. To estimate false discovery rates, a later analysis permuted the HLA or CMV assignments 20 times. A later analysis grouped co-occurring TCRs with DBSCAN, adding TCRdist sequence similarity when clustering within HLA-allele-positive subsets. Co-occurrence clustering excluded repertoires with fewer than 30,000 or more than 120,000 public chains, plus five with anomalous nucleotide sharing. TCRdb took over this immuneACCESS table, retaining in-frame rearrangements with V and J assigned. Such tables are incomplete; in checked studies, under half of the missing clones stem from an unresolved V gene, and the remainder is unexplained. V, J and clone size derive from that table, while D and trimming were established from the DNA sequence. For this sample there are about 140,000 clones; approximately 78% appear just once. The ten largest clones capture more than 2.5% of the sample.

Summary of the overall study and its limitations: The sequencing pipeline was judged likely to have produced a cluster of highly shared sequence variants as a technical artifact. In an earlier analysis of around 600 of the donors, most TCR beta V segments appeared in productive rearrangements about 87% or about 30% of the time, broadly matching IMGT annotations. The only immune exposure information available for the cohort was CMV serostatus. According to a later analysis, parvovirus B19, influenza, CMV and Epstein-Barr virus appeared linked to several top co-occurrence clusters. Because counts were too low, some 17 rarely observed V segments, including chromosome 9 orphons, were left out of the earlier analysis of a few hundred of the donors. It was suggested by the authors that the approach could potentially be generalized to other disease states and immunological phenotypes. In vitro tests confirmed that three of the cytomegalovirus-associated TCR beta chains recognize cytomegalovirus antigens. A further reported finding was that TCR beta sequences accurately predicted the HLA-A and HLA-B alleles for most subjects in the first cohort. In a later analysis, most CMV-associated TCR beta chains were found to appear HLA-restricted, with HLA associations seemingly driven largely by CMV exposure. In a later analysis, the rate of TCR association differed among HLA loci, with DRB1 alleles having the most associated TCRs and HLA-C alleles having the fewest. In the study, approximately 150 TCR beta chains were listed as associated with cytomegalovirus. In both the original and validation cohorts, the classifier was reported to diagnose cytomegalovirus status with high specificity and sensitivity. The presence/absence analyses assumed that sequencing depth was roughly uniform across donors, and that assumption may not be true. When HLA alleles, especially DR and DQ, strongly co-occurred, TCR associations were difficult to assign to individual alleles. Most TCR sequences were seen in very few donors, while some public TCRs were found in many individuals. An association between a missense DCLRE1C variant and V-gene and J-gene trimming of TCR beta chains was found in a later genetic analysis and replicated in an independent cohort. Because HLA typing was unavailable for some donors at each locus, only the typed subset was used in association tests. The 87-base-pair reads could not distinguish some IMGT-functional V segments, including TRBV6-2 and TRBV6-3, so those segments were excluded. A later analysis found that HLA-associated TCR beta chains were more clonally expanded and had lower generation probabilities than equally common non-associated chains. Linkage disequilibrium might explain the correlated functional status among segregating V segments, but an unknown experimental factor could not be ruled out. In a later genetic analysis, fewer N-insertions in productive TCRs were reported among donors in an Asian-associated ancestry cluster than the roughly 700-donor mean. In a later analysis, some 17,000 TCR beta sequences were associated with specific HLA alleles at a false discovery rate of 0.05. This cohort had only TCR beta chains sequenced, and the lack of alpha or paired-chain data limited which features could be detected.

In total, more than 500 healthy bone marrow donors made up the cohort. At the time of sampling, all cohort members were nominally healthy, though unrecorded immune exposures were likely present. The donor was CMV seropositive and belonged to the group of some 290 seropositive cohort members. A peripheral blood sample was provided by each donor, and peripheral blood mononuclear cells were used for TCR beta sequencing. Genomic DNA was extracted from the blood cell samples with the Qiagen DNeasy Blood Extraction Kit. V loses 5 bases of germline sequence and J loses 8 bases, and the interval between the two ends is 8 bases. The CDR3 sequence holds 12 residues, the cysteine and phenylalanine included. Only the CDR3 DNA is retained, 36 bases long and in frame from the first base. Sequences SGHRS (CDR1) and YFSETQ (CDR2) are obtained from the germline V gene.

The rearranged segments are TRBV5-1 and TRBJ1-6, with the D gene uncertain. The clonotype originates from a man younger than 35 in good health and CMV-seropositive. The sample consisted of PBMCs. The sequenced DNA: TGCGCCAGCAGTCTACTCGATTCACCCCTCCACTTT. Translated, it gives CASSLLDSPLHF. The entire variable domain, with the stretches around the CDR3 drawn from the reference TRBV5-1 and TRBJ1-6 proteins, is KAGVTQTPRYLIKTRGQQVTLSCSPISGHRSVSWYQQTPGQGLQFLFEYFSETQRNKGNFPGRFSGRQFSNSRSEMNVSTLELGDSALYLCASSLLDSPLHFGNGTRLTVT.